This T cell receptor beta chain was identified during a study of blood T cell repertoires in COVID-19. This clone came up a few times. How the authors handled the data: Reference gene primers were amplified, and this amplification served to estimate nucleated cell counts. Libraries were prepared by immunoSEQ multiplex PCR; TCRdb keeps only in-frame clonotypes and omits some of them. V, J and clone size derive from that table, while D and trimming were established from the DNA sequence. In the table there are 150,000 to 200,000 clones, less than 85% of which are singletons. Trimming left V 3 bases short and J 1 base short, with 15 bases between. This CDR3 comprises 16 residues. The V gene's germline CDR1 is KGHSH and CDR2 LQKENI.

The chain combines TRBV18 with TRBJ1-1, with D possibly being TRBD1 (5 bases). The source of this sequence is a woman older than 75 with acute or convalescent COVID-19. Material: peripheral blood. The CDR3 DNA follows: TGTGCCAGCTCACCTTCTGGGACGGGGGAGAACACTGAAGCTTTCTTT. Translated, it gives CASSPSGTGENTEAFF.